The clone carrying this TCR beta chain was detected only once. Its antigen is not identified. The sample belongs to a study of B cell selection in AIRE deficiency. The sorted conventional CD4 T cells were gated as CD4+CD127+. Per the authors' pipeline: Patients' conventional T cells yielded roughly 9.9x10^4 distinct TCRbeta sequences; donors' over 1.3x10^5. Using immunoSEQ multiplex PCR, the repertoire was profiled, and TCRdb retains in-frame clones only, with some absent. That table gives V, J and clone size, and the DNA gave D and trimming. The data show 20,000 to 25,000 clones, 97% seen once. Germline values: CDR1 SGHNT, CDR2 YYREEE (reference sequence). V was trimmed by 0 bases and J by 5 bases, leaving 8 bases between them. The CDR3 sequence is 13 residues long. General study findings and limits: Healthy donors alone shared 30% to 35% of about 3,600 Treg sequences; patients alone approximately 9.4%. Healthy Tconv contained roughly two fifths of shared healthy Treg sequences; only TCRbeta sequenced.

The sequencing sample was made of conventional CD4+ T cells sorted from PBMCs. The origin of this receptor is a human donor with AIRE deficiency. The chain combines TRBV5-4 with TRBJ2-5; D is unresolved. CDR3 DNA sequence: TGTGCCAGCAGCTTGGTAGCAGTCGAGACCCAGTACTTC. Translation gives CASSLVAVETQYF.